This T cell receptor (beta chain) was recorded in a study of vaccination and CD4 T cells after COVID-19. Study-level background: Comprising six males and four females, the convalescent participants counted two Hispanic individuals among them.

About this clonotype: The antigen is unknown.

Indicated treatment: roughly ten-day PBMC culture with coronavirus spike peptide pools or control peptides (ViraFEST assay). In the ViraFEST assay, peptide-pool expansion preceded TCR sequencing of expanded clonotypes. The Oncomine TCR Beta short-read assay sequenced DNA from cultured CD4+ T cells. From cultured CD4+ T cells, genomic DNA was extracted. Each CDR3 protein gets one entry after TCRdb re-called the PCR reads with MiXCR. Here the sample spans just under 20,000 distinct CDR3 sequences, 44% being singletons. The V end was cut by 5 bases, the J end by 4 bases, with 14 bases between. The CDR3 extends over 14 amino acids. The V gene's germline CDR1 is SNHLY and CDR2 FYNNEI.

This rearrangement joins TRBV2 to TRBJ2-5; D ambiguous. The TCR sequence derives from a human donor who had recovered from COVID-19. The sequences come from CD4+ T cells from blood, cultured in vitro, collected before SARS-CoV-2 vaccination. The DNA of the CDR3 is TGTGCCAGCAGTAGACGGACGGGCGGAGAGACCCAGTACTTC. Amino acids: CASSRRTGGETQYF.